This TCR beta chain was identified during a study of PD-1 blockade in mismatch repair-deficient tumors. Across the whole study: All were previously treated, progressing patients with around 12 mismatch repair-deficient cancer types. Whole-study results and caveats: Tumor-resident clones, often absent from pretreatment blood, expanded after pembrolizumab and then contracted.

CDR1 is MNHEY, CDR2 SMNVEV, per germline (reference sequence). The ends lost 4 bases at V and 3 bases at J; junction bases unmatched: 2. The CDR3 is 15 residues long. Regarding this clone: What it recognizes is unknown.

All patients were mismatch repair deficient, assessed by either PCR or immunohistochemistry. The assay was immunoSEQ multiplex PCR, and TCRdb's table has in-frame clones only and misses some. The sample holds more than 95,000 clones, 85% to 90% seen once. The chain uses TRBV27 and TRBJ2-1; the match to TRBD1 covers 11 bases. The receptor's source is an adult with mismatch repair-deficient cancer. The sample consisted of peripheral blood, taken 44 weeks after starting pembrolizumab. The CDR3 loop is CASSSGTGGYNEQFF. The CDR3, as DNA: TGTGCCAGCAGTTCCGGGACAGGGGGCTACAATGAGCAGTTCTTC.